These 5 T cell receptor beta chains came from one sample sequenced in a study of T cell responses to AZD1222 COVID-19 vaccine. Clones were sequenced by immunoSEQ multiplex PCR, and TCRdb holds only the in-frame ones, with some missing. Among fewer than 150,000 clones listed, around nine tenths were seen once. Sequencing was performed on peripheral blood, taken on day 0 of AZD1222 vaccination. Receptors originate from an adult in good health.

As DNA, the CDR3 is TGTGCCAGCAGTTACCCCGGACGGCCCTCCTACGAGCAGTACTTC. Protein sequence: CASSYPGRPSYEQYF. V gene TRBV6-5 combines with J gene TRBJ2-7, with no clear D. Germline loops: CDR1 MNHEY, CDR2 SVGAGI. Trimming cost V 2 bases and J 0 bases, with 11 bases left between them. The CDR3 sequence is 15 residues long.

V is TRBV6-1 and J is TRBJ2-7; D not certain. The CDR3 is made up of 12 amino acids. Trimming cost V 2 bases and J 3 bases, with 5 bases left between them. The V gene's germline CDR1 is MNHNS and CDR2 SASEGT. The CDR3 protein is CASSEYFYEQYF. As DNA, the CDR3 is TGTGCCAGCAGTGAATACTTCTACGAGCAGTACTTC.

This chain connects TRBV21-1 to TRBJ1-3; the table's D call of TRBD1 was not tested on the DNA. TRBV21-1 is shown as a pseudogene. This CDR3 contains 16 residues. CDR3 protein: CASSSRTGLSGNTIYF. In nucleotides, the CDR3 is TGTGCCAGCAGCTCCCGGACAGGGCTCTCTGGAAACACCATATATTTT.

J is TRBJ1-2 and V is TRBV18; 7 bases align to TRBD1. The CDR3 has 17 amino acids. With 4 bases clipped from V and 2 bases from J, the junction kept 13 bases outside the gene matches. From germline, CDR1 is KGHSH and CDR2 LQKENI. The CDR3 sequence is CASSLIPPTGLNYGYTF. CDR3 coding DNA: TGTGCCAGCTCACTGATTCCTCCGACAGGGCTGAACTATGGCTACACCTTC.

This rearrangement joins TRBV5-1 to TRBJ1-1, with D unresolved. CDR1 SGHRS and CDR2 YFSETQ come from the germline V gene. V lost 0 bases and J lost 0, with 6 bases in between. The CDR3 extends over 14 amino acids. CDR3 DNA sequence: TGCGCCAGCAGCTTGGCTCACATGAACACTGAAGCTTTCTTT. Amino acids: CASSLAHMNTEAFF. Filled out from reference TRBV5-1 and TRBJ1-1, the complete variable domain reads KAGVTQTPRYLIKTRGQQVTLSCSPISGHRSVSWYQQTPGQGLQFLFEYFSETQRNKGNFPGRFSGRQFSNSRSEMNVSTLELGDSALYLCASSLAHMNTEAFFGQGTRLTVV.